The rows below give T cell receptor beta chains drawn from one sample of a study of T cells in tumors after PD-1 blockade. The assay was immunoSEQ multiplex PCR, and TCRdb's table has in-frame clones only and misses some. This table holds fewer than 9,000 clones, about 59% found once. Sequencing was performed on tumor tissue, taken after anti-PD-1 treatment. The receptors were gathered from a human donor with basal cell carcinoma. CDR3s include the opening cysteine and the closing phenylalanine or tryptophan. The D gene is left open where the match is weak. The size entry is marked missing in some rows and otherwise reads once, few, many or a size class.

size	V	J	D	CDR3	DNA
.	TRBV18	TRBJ1-6	TRBD1	CASQDRDSYNSPLHF	TGTGCCAGCCAGGACAGGGACTCCTATAATTCACCCCTCCACTTT
.	TRBV27	TRBJ1-1	.	CASSFDIYTEAFF	TGTGCCAGCAGTTTTGACATATACACTGAAGCTTTCTTT
.	TRBV27	TRBJ1-1	.	CASSSPTLSGTEAFF	TGTGCCAGCAGTTCCCCCACCCTTTCCGGCACTGAAGCTTTCTTT
.	TRBV7-2	TRBJ2-2	.	CASSRDGNTGELFF	TGTGCCAGCAGCCGCGACGGGAACACCGGGGAGCTGTTTTTT
once	TRBV28	TRBJ1-1	.	CASSPGPGFTEAFF	TGTGCCAGCAGCCCCGGCCCAGGGTTTACTGAAGCTTTCTTT
few	TRBV10-2	TRBJ1-5	.	CASKTGSGGNQPQHF	TGCGCCAGCAAGACGGGGTCAGGAGGCAATCAGCCCCAGCATTTT
.	TRBV5-6	TRBJ1-2	.	CASSLAAGGGYTF	TGTGCCAGCAGCTTGGCGGCAGGAGGTGGCTACACCTTC